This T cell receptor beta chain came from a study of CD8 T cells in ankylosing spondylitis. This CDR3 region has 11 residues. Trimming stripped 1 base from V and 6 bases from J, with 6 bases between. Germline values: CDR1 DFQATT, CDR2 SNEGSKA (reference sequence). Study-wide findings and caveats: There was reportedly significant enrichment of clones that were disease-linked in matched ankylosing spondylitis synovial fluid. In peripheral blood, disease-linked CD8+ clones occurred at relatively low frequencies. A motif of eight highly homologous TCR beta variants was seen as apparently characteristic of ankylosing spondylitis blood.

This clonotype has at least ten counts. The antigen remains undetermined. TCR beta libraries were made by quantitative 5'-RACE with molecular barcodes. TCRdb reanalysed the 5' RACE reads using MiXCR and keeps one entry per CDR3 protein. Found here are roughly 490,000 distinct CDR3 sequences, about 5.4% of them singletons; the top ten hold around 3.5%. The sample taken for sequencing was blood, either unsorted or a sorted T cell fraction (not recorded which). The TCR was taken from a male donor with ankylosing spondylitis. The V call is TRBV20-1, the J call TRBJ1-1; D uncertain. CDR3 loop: CSARAVPEAFF. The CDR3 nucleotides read TGCAGTGCTAGAGCCGTACCTGAAGCTTTCTTT.